This T cell receptor beta chain stems from a study of OX40 agonist ivuxolimab in advanced cancers. Across the study: Those enrolled were roughly 85% male, with a mean age of about 66 years and ages from roughly 20 to 85.

As regards this clone: Its antigen is undetermined.

This CDR3 has 17 amino acids. CDR1 and CDR2 (germline): SGHTA, FQGNSA. J was trimmed by 0 bases and V by 5 bases; bases with no gene match: 11. Broader study findings: There was clonal expansion of CD4+ and CD8+ blood T cells by week 6 at 0.1 to 3.0 mg/kg.

Data came from immunoSEQ multiplex PCR; TCRdb stores just in-frame clones and leaves some out. The sample lists tens of thousands of clones; 88% were seen once. Material: CD4+ or CD8+ T cells sorted from blood, obtained in a trial of the OX40 agonist ivuxolimab. The clonotype comes from an adult with an advanced solid tumor such as melanoma, head and neck, liver or kidney cancer. The chain recombines TRBV7-2 with TRBJ2-3; 7 bases agree with TRBD1. CDR3 nucleotide sequence: TGTGCCAGCAGCCCGCGTTGGGACAGAATAAGCACAGATACGCAGTATTTT. Amino acids: CASSPRWDRISTDTQYF. Combining the CDR3 with reference TRBV7-2 and TRBJ2-3 gives the whole variable domain GAGVSQSPSNKVTEKGKDVELRCDPISGHTALYWYRQSLGQGLEFLIYFQGNSAPDKSGLPSDRFSAERTGGSVSTLTIQRTQQEDSAVYLCASSPRWDRISTDTQYFGPGTRLTVL.